The 2 T cell receptor beta chains below all came from one sample that was sequenced in a study of patients and donors after allogeneic stem cell transplantation. TCRdb called the RT-PCR reads again in MiXCR, with one record for every CDR3 protein. The repertoire holds 150,000 to 200,000 distinct CDR3 sequences, with roughly 40% as singletons. The sequencing sample was made of blood, either unsorted or a sorted T cell fraction (not recorded which). Every receptor here comes from a human donor who was either an allogeneic HSCT recipient or a stem cell or donor lymphocyte infusion donor (not recorded which). It is not recorded whose cells these are; they may come from a transplant donor.

V gene TRBV2 combines with J gene TRBJ1-2; 9 bases align to TRBD1. The V gene's germline CDR1 is SNHLY and CDR2 FYNNEI. The V and J ends lost 3 bases and 6 bases, in that order; junction bases with no gene match: 8. This CDR3 is built from 15 residues. CDR3 residues: CASSEENRGRNGYTF. The CDR3 DNA reads as TGTGCCAGCAGTGAGGAGAACAGGGGGCGAAATGGCTACACCTTC.

The chain's CDR3 is CASSLGSGDGNTIYF. Written as DNA, the CDR3 is TGTGCCAGCAGCTTGGGGTCAGGAGACGGAAACACCATATATTTT. The chain joins TRBV7-2 to TRBJ1-3; D unresolved. The V end lost 3 bases, the J end lost 4 bases, and 13 bases lay between the germline ends. Germline CDR1 reads SGHTA; CDR2 reads FQGNSA. There are 15 residues in the CDR3.